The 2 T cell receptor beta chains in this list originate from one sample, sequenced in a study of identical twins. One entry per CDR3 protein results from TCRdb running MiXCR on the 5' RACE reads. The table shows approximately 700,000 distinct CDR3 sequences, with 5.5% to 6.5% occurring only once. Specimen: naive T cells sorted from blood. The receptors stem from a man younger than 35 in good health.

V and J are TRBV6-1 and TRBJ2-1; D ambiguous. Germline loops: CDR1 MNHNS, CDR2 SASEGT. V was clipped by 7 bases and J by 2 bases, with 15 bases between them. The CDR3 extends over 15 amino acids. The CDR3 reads CASTPPGFTYNEQFF. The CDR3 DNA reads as TGTGCCAGCACCCCCCCGGGCTTTACCTACAATGAGCAGTTCTTC.

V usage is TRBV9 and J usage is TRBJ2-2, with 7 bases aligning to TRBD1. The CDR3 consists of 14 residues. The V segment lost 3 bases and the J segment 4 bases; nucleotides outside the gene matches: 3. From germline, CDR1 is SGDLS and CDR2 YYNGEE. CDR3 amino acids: CASSAWDSTGELFF. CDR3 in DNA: TGTGCCAGCAGCGCCTGGGACAGCACCGGGGAGCTGTTTTTT.